The 23 T cell receptor beta chains below were found in one sample sequenced in a study of CD8 T cells in ankylosing spondylitis (dated by TCRdb to about 2017). The library was made by 5' RACE. The sequencing machine was an Illumina HiSeq 2500. The raw public data were reprocessed by TCRdb itself: fastp quality trimming at Q25, MiXCR clonotype calling, in-frame beta chains only. Rows matching on CDR3 protein sequence are summarized as one entry with the most common DNA and genes. The sample table records approximately 260,000 distinct CDR3 sequences; around 7.8% of these occur just once. The ten biggest clones cover approximately 6.3% of the sample. Input material: blood, either unsorted or a sorted T cell fraction (not recorded which). All receptors come from a male donor with ankylosing spondylitis or in good health (not recorded which).

Ten or more counts support this clonotype. V is TRBV15 and J is TRBJ2-3; D is unresolved. The CDR3 is 12 amino acids. Trimming cost V 3 bases and J 5 bases, with 6 bases left between them. Germline V gene lookup returns CDR1 LNHNV and CDR2 YYDKDF (reference sequence). CDR3 coding DNA: TGTGCCACCAGCAGTTCGAGAGATACGCAGTATTTT. Amino acid sequence: CATSSSRDTQYF.

This clonotype appeared many times. V is TRBV12-3 or TRBV12-4 and J is TRBJ2-2; tentative D call: TRBD1 (6 bases). Trimming took 5 bases from V and 4 from J, leaving 11 bases between them. This CDR3 has 14 residues. This CDR3 is CASSPRQVTGELFF. CDR3 bases: TGTGCCAGCAGTCCTCGACAGGTCACCGGGGAGCTGTTTTTT.

This clonotype has a count of ten or more. The CDR3 here is CASSASTGLYNQPQHF. The CDR3 coding sequence is TGTGCCAGCAGCGCCTCGACAGGGCTCTATAATCAGCCCCAGCATTTT. The J gene is TRBJ1-5, the V gene TRBV12-3 or TRBV12-4; TRBD1 aligns across 7 bases. Unmatched junction bases numbered 12, after V lost 6 bases and J lost 4 bases. This CDR3 has 16 amino acids.

This clonotype was observed many times. The chain joins TRBV12-3 or TRBV12-4 to TRBJ2-2, with a possible D match to TRBD1 (7 bases). The CDR3 has 16 amino acids. Trimming shortened V by 2 bases and J by 7 bases, and 17 bases separated the two germline ends. CDR3 bases: TGTGCCAGCAGTTTAACGGCAGGGGGGCAAGGCGGGGAGCTGTTTTTT. Translation gives CASSLTAGGQGGELFF.

This clonotype has a handful of counts. One end of the junction is discordant with germline, which a read error may explain. This rearrangement joins TRBV4-3 to TRBJ2-1; 10 bases are a match to TRBD1. The V gene's germline CDR1 is LGHNA and CDR2 YSLEER. This CDR3 region has 17 residues. CDR3 sequence reads: CASSEDLGTGAYNEQFF. The CDR3 DNA sequence: TGCGCCAGCAGCGAAGATCTAGGGACAGGGGCTTACAATGAGCAGTTCTTC.

This clonotype appeared many times. J is TRBJ1-2 and V is TRBV4-3; tentatively, D is TRBD1 (5 bases). There are 14 residues in the CDR3. The V end was cut by 6 bases, the J end by 5 bases, with 16 bases between. Per germline, CDR1 LGHNA and CDR2 YSLEER. The CDR3 nucleotides are TGCGCCAGCAGGCCTCCGGGGGGTTCTTATGGCTACACCTTC. It codes for CASRPPGGSYGYTF.

This clonotype has a count of ten or more. The V and J genes are TRBV11-2 and TRBJ2-2; D possibly uses TRBD1 or TRBD2 (7 bases each). Germline-derived CDR1 and CDR2 are SGHAT and FQNNGV. The CDR3 consists of 15 residues. V dropped 1 base and J dropped 4 bases, with 10 bases sitting between them. CDR3 DNA: TGTGCCAGCAGCTTAGTCAGGGGGGGCACCGGGGAGCTGTTTTTT. Amino acids: CASSLVRGGTGELFF.

This clonotype was detected ten times or more. The rearrangement links TRBV29-1 to TRBJ2-1; 9 bases match TRBD1. CDR1 SQVTM and CDR2 ANQGSEA come from the germline V gene. V gave up 8 bases and J gave up 5 bases; unmatched junction bases: 22. This CDR3 has 18 amino acids. The CDR3 sequence: CSSRGENAGQGLDNEQFF. The CDR3 bases are TGCAGCTCCCGGGGCGAAAACGCGGGACAGGGTCTTGACAATGAGCAGTTCTTC.

The sample holds many counts of this clonotype. The chain links TRBV5-1 to TRBJ2-2; D unresolved. This CDR3 comprises 16 residues. Germline assignment: CDR1 SGHRS and CDR2 YFSETQ. The V gene lost 0 bases and the J gene lost 2 bases, with 11 bases spanning the gap. The CDR3 DNA reads TGCGCCAGCAGCTTGGGGTCGGGCCCCAACACCGGGGAGCTGTTTTTT. Its translation is CASSLGSGPNTGELFF.

The genes are TRBV2 and TRBJ2-5; unclear D gene. Germline V gene lookup returns CDR1 SNHLY and CDR2 FYNNEI. The CDR3 is made up of 11 amino acids. The CDR3 protein is CATTYQETQYF. CDR3 nucleotides: TGTGCGACCACGTACCAAGAGACCCAGTACTTC.

This clonotype was recorded at least ten times. The chain has TRBV25-1 and TRBJ1-4, with D uncertain. Germline V lookup: CDR1 MGHDK, CDR2 SYGVNS. This CDR3 contains 14 residues. V lost 4 bases to trimming and J lost 4 bases, with 10 bases between them. This CDR3 reads CASSAARYNEKLFF. DNA of the CDR3: TGTGCCAGCAGTGCCGCGCGGTATAATGAAAAACTGTTTTTT.

The sample holds a few counts of this clonotype. V and J are TRBV20-1 and TRBJ1-1; 8 bases are a match to TRBD1. The CDR3 is 13 residues long. Germline V gene sequence: CDR1 DFQATT, CDR2 SNEGSKA (reference sequence). J lost 1 base, V lost 4 bases, and 2 bases had no gene match. The CDR3 is CSAKGQGNTEAFF. Here the CDR3 DNA reads TGCAGTGCTAAAGGACAGGGGAACACTGAAGCTTTCTTT.

Many counts were recorded for this clonotype. CDR3 coding DNA: TGCGCCAGCAGCTTGGTGGGACAGACCTTAAGGGGCGAAGGGTTGAACACTGAAGCTTTCTTT. Translation: CASSLVGQTLRGEGLNTEAFF. The chain uses TRBV5-1 and TRBJ1-1; TRBD1 matches at 7 bases. With V trimmed by 0 bases and J by 0 bases, 20 bases remained unmatched. The CDR3 loop spans 21 amino acids. Germline V lookup: CDR1 SGHRS, CDR2 YFSETQ. Looking up the rest from reference TRBV5-1 and TRBJ1-1 gives the full variable domain: KAGVTQTPRYLIKTRGQQVTLSCSPISGHRSVSWYQQTPGQGLQFLFEYFSETQRNKGNFPGRFSGRQFSNSRSEMNVSTLELGDSALYLCASSLVGQTLRGEGLNTEAFFGQGTRLTVV.

There are many counts of this clonotype. The chain is built from TRBV20-1 and TRBJ2-1; 7 nucleotides match TRBD2. The length of the CDR3 is 13 residues. Germline-derived CDR1 and CDR2 are DFQATT and SNEGSKA (reference sequence). Trimming cost V 6 bases and J 6 bases; bases outside gene matches: 8. The CDR3 coding sequence is TGCAGTGCCTCCGGGACTACCCTCAATGAGCAGTTCTTC. It translates to CSASGTTLNEQFF.

This clonotype was counted a few times. The chain combines TRBV7-2 with TRBJ1-1; the D is unclear. V shed 3 bases and J shed 10 bases, with 9 bases lying between them. Germline V gives CDR1 SGHTA, CDR2 FQGNSA. The CDR3 covers 11 residues. CDR3 region: CASSFGPSAFF. DNA for the CDR3: TGTGCCAGCAGCTTTGGGCCTTCAGCTTTCTTT.

The sample holds many counts of this clonotype. This chain uses TRBV7-2 with TRBJ2-1; 8 nucleotides match TRBD2. V shed 6 bases and J 9 bases; nucleotides not matched to a gene: 10. CDR1 and CDR2 from the germline V gene are SGHTA and FQGNSA. This CDR3 is 14 amino acids long. The chain's CDR3 is CASSSTDRGGEQFF. The CDR3 nucleotides read TGTGCCAGCAGTTCCACTGACCGGGGGGGTGAGCAGTTCTTC.

In this sample, this clonotype turned up many times. The chain carries TRBV20-1 and TRBJ1-2; 7 bases agree with TRBD1. The CDR3 loop spans 14 amino acids. Germline CDR1 and CDR2: DFQATT and SNEGSKA (reference sequence). V shed 2 bases and J 6 bases; nucleotides not matched to a gene: 9. The CDR3 loop is CSARRSGGNHGYTF. The CDR3 coding sequence is TGCAGTGCTAGAAGGTCAGGGGGTAATCATGGCTACACCTTC.

This clonotype appeared a few times. This chain uses TRBV18 with TRBJ1-1; TRBD1 matches at 7 bases. The trim removed 4 bases at V and 2 bases at J, leaving 7 bases unmatched. Germline-derived CDR1 and CDR2 are KGHSH and LQKENI. The CDR3 consists of 15 residues. CDR3 protein: CASSQAQGVNTEAFF. CDR3 DNA sequence: TGTGCCAGCTCACAGGCTCAGGGGGTTAACACTGAAGCTTTCTTT.

This clonotype was observed at least ten times. The chain recombines TRBV12-3 or TRBV12-4 with TRBJ2-1, with TRBD1 as a possible D gene (7 bases). V was clipped by 1 base and J by 4 bases, with 11 bases between them. This CDR3 is 15 amino acids long. The CDR3 DNA is TGTGCCAGCAGTTTAGGGGCGGGACAGTACAATGAGCAGTTCTTC. Protein: CASSLGAGQYNEQFF.

This clonotype was found many times. The CDR3 DNA sequence: TGTGCCAGTAGCCGGGACTATAGCTACAATGAGCAGTTCTTC. This codes for CASSRDYSYNEQFF. This sequence joins TRBV19 and TRBJ2-1, with TRBD2 matching over 7 bases. Germline values: CDR1 LNHDA, CDR2 SQIVND (reference sequence). J lost 3 bases, V lost 6 bases, and 5 bases had no gene match. This CDR3 spans 14 amino acids.

Many counts were recorded for this clonotype. The chain links TRBV7-9 to TRBJ2-7; 10 bases match TRBD1. The V gene end was trimmed by 4 bases and the J gene end by 7 bases; junction bases not matched to a gene: 7. CDR1 is SEHNR, CDR2 FQNEAQ, per germline (reference sequence). The CDR3 has 14 amino acids. The CDR3 here is CASSSGTGAKEQYF. CDR3 DNA: TGTGCCAGCAGCTCCGGGACAGGGGCGAAGGAGCAGTACTTC.

A remark on this clonotype: This sequence may be a read error, since a much larger clone differs from it by one base. The chain recombines TRBV2 with TRBJ1-2; D is undetermined. There are 10 residues in the CDR3. V gave up 6 bases and J gave up 7 bases, with 6 bases separating them. Germline V gene lookup returns CDR1 SNHLY and CDR2 FYNNEI. The CDR3 reads CASSNCGYTF. The CDR3 bases are TGTGCCAGCAGCAATTGTGGCTACACCTTC.

This clonotype showed up many times. V usage is TRBV7-2 and J usage is TRBJ1-5; D not resolved. This CDR3 comprises 17 residues. Trimming cost V 2 bases and J 6 bases, with 20 bases left between them. Germline CDR1 is SGHTA and CDR2 is FQGNSA. CDR3 sequence: CASSLTWSNLGSQPQHF. The CDR3 nucleotides read TGTGCCAGCAGCTTAACCTGGAGTAACCTGGGTAGTCAGCCCCAGCATTTT.